This T cell receptor beta chain was sequenced during a study of cytomegalovirus exposure and HLA in healthy donors. In the PCR, 60 Vbeta and 13 Jbeta primers were used. Per the original methods: About 12 million of about 88 million unique TCR beta chains were shared, per a later count. Generated by immunoSEQ multiplex PCR, the TCRdb table keeps only in-frame clones and is missing some. V and J calls and clone size come straight from that table; D and trimming were deduced from the DNA. The sample records 70,000 to 80,000 clones, about 78% being singletons. V was clipped by 1 base and J by 7 bases; unmatched bases: 5. The CDR3 has 13 amino acids. Germline V CDR1 and CDR2: SGHRS, YFSETQ.

The origin of this receptor is a woman between 40 and 55 years old in good health and CMV-seropositive. Specimen: PBMCs. This chain links TRBV5-1 with TRBJ2-7, with TRBD2 identical over 7 bases. CDR3: CASSLHEGGEQYF. In DNA, the CDR3 is TGCGCCAGCAGCTTGCACGAGGGAGGGGAGCAGTACTTC.